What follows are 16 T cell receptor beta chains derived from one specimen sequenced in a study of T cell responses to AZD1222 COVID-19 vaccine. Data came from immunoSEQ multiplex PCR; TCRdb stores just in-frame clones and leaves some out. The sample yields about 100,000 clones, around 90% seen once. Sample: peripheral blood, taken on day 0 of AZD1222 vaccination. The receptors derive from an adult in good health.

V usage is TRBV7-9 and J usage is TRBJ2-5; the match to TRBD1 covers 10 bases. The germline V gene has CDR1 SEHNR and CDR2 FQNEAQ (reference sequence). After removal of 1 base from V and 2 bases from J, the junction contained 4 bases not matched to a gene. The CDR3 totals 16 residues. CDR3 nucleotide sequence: TGTGCCAGCAGCTTAGTAGACAGGGGGCAGCAAGAGACCCAGTACTTC. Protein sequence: CASSLVDRGQQETQYF.

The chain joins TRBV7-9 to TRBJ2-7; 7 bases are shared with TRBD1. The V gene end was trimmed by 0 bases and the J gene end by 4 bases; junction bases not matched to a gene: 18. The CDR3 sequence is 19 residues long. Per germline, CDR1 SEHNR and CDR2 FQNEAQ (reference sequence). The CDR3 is CASSLALNRGMGVLYEQYF. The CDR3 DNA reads TGTGCCAGCAGCTTAGCGTTGAACAGGGGTATGGGGGTTTTATACGAGCAGTACTTC. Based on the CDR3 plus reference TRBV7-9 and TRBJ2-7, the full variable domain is DTGVSQNPRHKITKRGQNVTFRCDPISEHNRLYWYRQTLGQGPEFLTYFQNEAQLEKSRLLSDRFSAERPKGSFSTLEIQRTEQGDSAMYLCASSLALNRGMGVLYEQYFGPGTRLTVT.

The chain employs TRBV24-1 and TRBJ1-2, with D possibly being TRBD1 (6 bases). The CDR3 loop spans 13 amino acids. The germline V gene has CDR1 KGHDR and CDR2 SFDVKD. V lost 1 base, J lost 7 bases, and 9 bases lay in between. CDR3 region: CATSDFTGFGYTF. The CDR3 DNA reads TGTGCCACCAGTGATTTTACAGGGTTTGGCTACACCTTC.

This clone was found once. As DNA, the CDR3 is TGTGCCAGCAGCCAAGAGGGCCGGGCACGGGATACGCAGTATTTT. Its protein product is CASSQEGRARDTQYF. The rearrangement joins TRBV3-1 (or the pseudogene TRBV3-2) to TRBJ2-3; D not resolved. Germline loops: CDR1 LGHDT, CDR2 YNNKEL (reference sequence). V was pared by 0 bases and J by 6 bases, with 13 bases between. The CDR3 contains 15 residues.

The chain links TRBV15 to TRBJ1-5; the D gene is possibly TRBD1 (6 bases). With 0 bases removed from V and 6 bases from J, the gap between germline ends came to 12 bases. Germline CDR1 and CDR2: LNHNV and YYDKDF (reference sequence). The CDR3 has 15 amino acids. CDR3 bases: TGTGCCACCAGCAGAGATCTAACAGGGAGTCAGCCCCAGCATTTT. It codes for CATSRDLTGSQPQHF.

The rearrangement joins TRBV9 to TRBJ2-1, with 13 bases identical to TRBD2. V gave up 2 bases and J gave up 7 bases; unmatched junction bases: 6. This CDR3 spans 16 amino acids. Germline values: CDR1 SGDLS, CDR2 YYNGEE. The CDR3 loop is CASSVGGLAGDNEQFF. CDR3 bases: TGTGCCAGCAGCGTGGGAGGACTAGCGGGAGATAATGAGCAGTTCTTC.

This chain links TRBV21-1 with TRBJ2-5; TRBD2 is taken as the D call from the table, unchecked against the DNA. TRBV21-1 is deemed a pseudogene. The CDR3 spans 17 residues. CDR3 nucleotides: TGTGCCAGCAGCAAAGATCGGACTAGCGGGATTGAAGAGACCCAGTACTTC. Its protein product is CASSKDRTSGIEETQYF.

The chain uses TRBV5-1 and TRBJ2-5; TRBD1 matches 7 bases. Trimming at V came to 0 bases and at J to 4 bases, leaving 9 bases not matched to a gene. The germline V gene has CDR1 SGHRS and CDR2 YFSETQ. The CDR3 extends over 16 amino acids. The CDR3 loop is CASSLADSTGSETQYF. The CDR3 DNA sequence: TGCGCCAGCAGCTTGGCCGACTCGACAGGGTCAGAGACCCAGTACTTC.

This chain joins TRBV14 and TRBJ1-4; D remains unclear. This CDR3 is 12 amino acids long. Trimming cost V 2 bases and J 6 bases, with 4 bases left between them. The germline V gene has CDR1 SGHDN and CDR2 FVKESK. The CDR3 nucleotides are TGTGCCAGCAGCCAACAAGATGAAAAACTGTTTTTT. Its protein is CASSQQDEKLFF.

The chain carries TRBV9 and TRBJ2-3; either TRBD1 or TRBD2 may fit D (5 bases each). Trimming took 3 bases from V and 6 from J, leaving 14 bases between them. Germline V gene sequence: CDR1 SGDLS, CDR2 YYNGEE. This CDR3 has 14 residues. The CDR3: CASSDGGIPDTQYF. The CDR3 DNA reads TGTGCCAGCAGCGATGGGGGAATTCCGGATACGCAGTATTTT.

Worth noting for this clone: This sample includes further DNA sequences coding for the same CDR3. CDR3 region: CAWSPRGNQPQHF. The CDR3 nucleotides read TGTGCCTGGAGTCCGAGGGGGAATCAGCCCCAGCATTTT. This chain connects TRBV30 to TRBJ1-5, with D possibly being TRBD1 (6 bases). Per the germline V gene, CDR1 is GTSNPN and CDR2 is SVGIG (reference sequence). The CDR3 runs 13 residues. V lost 2 bases and J 4 bases, leaving 9 bases between the germline ends.

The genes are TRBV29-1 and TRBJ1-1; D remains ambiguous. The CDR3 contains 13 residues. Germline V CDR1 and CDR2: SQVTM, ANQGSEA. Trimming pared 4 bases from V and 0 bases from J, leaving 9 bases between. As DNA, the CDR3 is TGCAGCGTTGCTGGAGTCATGAACACTGAAGCTTTCTTT. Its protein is CSVAGVMNTEAFF. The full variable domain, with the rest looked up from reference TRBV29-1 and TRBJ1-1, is SAVISQKPSRDICQRGTSLTIQCQVDSQVTMMFWYRQQPGQSLTLIATANQGSEATYESGFVIDKFPISRPNLTFSTLTVSNMSPEDSSIYLCSVAGVMNTEAFFGQGTRLTVV.

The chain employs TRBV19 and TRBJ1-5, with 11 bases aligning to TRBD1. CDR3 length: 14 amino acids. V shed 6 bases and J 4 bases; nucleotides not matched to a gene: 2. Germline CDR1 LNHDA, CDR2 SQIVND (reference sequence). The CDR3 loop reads CASRGTGGNQPQHF. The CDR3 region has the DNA TGTGCCAGTAGGGGGACAGGGGGTAATCAGCCCCAGCATTTT.

Here the CDR3 reads CASSPNSGVQPQHF. In nucleotides, the CDR3 is TGTGCCAGCAGTCCAAATTCAGGGGTTCAGCCCCAGCATTTT. The genes are TRBV27 and TRBJ1-5, with D perhaps TRBD1 (6 bases). V lost 5 bases, J lost 6 bases, and 14 bases lay in between. CDR1 and CDR2 (germline): MNHEY, SMNVEV (reference sequence). This CDR3 is built from 14 residues.

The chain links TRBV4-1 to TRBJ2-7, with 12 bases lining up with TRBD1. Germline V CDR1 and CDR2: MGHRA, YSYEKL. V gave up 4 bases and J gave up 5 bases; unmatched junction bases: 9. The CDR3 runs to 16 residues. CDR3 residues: CASSLLGGQGAHEQYF. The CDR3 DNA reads TGCGCCAGCAGCCTCCTGGGGGGACAGGGGGCCCACGAGCAGTACTTC.

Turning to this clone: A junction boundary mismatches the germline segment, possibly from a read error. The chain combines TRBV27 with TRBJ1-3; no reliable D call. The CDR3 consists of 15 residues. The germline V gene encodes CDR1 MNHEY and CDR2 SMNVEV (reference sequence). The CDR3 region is CANSSGISSGNTIYF. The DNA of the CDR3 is TGTGCCAACAGTTCGGGGATATCCTCTGGAAACACCATATATTTT.